This record concerns one TCR beta chain sequence. Its antigen is undetermined. This sample stems from a study of cytomegalovirus exposure and HLA in healthy donors. Study-wide results and limits: Data from an earlier analysis indicated that most TCR beta V segments were productive either about 90% or about 30% of the time. Certain indistinguishable V segments, among them TRBV6-2 and TRBV6-3, were excluded. Under in vitro conditions, three CMV-associated chains were confirmed as specific for CMV antigens.

Unrecorded immune exposure was likely among donors, who were nominally healthy when sampled. The CDR3 totals 16 residues. V was trimmed by 0 bases and J by 6 bases, leaving 13 bases between them. Germline CDR1 SGDLS, CDR2 YYNGEE. PCR employed 60 Vbeta and 13 Jbeta primers. Repertoires were generated with immunoSEQ multiplex PCR, while TCRdb's copy carries only in-frame clones and drops some. Found here are approximately 120,000 clones; the top ten clones hold about 2.1%. Sequencing input: PBMCs. This receptor was identified in a woman aged 55-70 years in good health and CMV-seronegative. This sequence joins TRBV9 and TRBJ1-6, with D maybe TRBD1 (6 bases). The CDR3 DNA is TGTGCCAGCAGCGTAGGTGGCAGGGGATTTAATTCACCCCTCCACTTT. Amino acids: CASSVGGRGFNSPLHF.